This entry features one TCR beta chain sequence. Its antigen specificity is not known. No base quality values were provided; no much bigger clone lies one nucleotide off. The sample comes from a study of cytomegalovirus exposure and HLA in healthy donors (dated by TCRdb to 2015 to 2018). Context from the whole study: According to an earlier analysis of 450 to 650 of the donors, some 180 million T cells yielded 90 million to 140 million unique TCR beta sequences and around 300 Gb of sequence data. To predict cytomegalovirus infection status, the study brought together high-throughput TCR immunosequencing, statistical association of individual TCRs with disease status, and machine learning. Typing coverage differed by locus: A, B, C, DRB1 and DQB1 were typed in roughly 620-640 donors, DQA1 in 500 to 550, DPA1 in some 600, and DPB1 in around 490. Across some 400 genotyped donors of the cohort, an average of approximately 240,000 unique TCR beta nucleotide sequences per donor were sequenced, and around 19% of those sequences were non-productive. In addition to the first cohort of about 650 subjects, a separate validation cohort of under 150 different subjects was used. The aim of the study was to test whether cataloging public T cell receptors could identify signatures of past pathogen exposure. Among the roughly 400 genotyped donors, around 81% belonged to the genetic ancestry cluster associated with self-reported Caucasian donors. Genome-wide SNP genotypes for about 55% of the roughly 670 donors were used in a later genetic analysis, which treated that subset as a discovery cohort. About 300 gigabases of sequencing data and some 85 million unique TCR sequences were included in an early release covering 500 to 750 HLA-typed donors. Because of strong linkage in the cohort, roughly five DR-DQ haplotypes were treated as single units for association and clustering. HLA typing included class I and class II loci at four-digit resolution. An earlier analysis of fewer than 700 of the donors applied high-throughput TCR beta sequencing to assess whether each TCR beta V gene segment acted as functional or pseudogenic. Rather than drawing on any new phenotypic data, the later analysis identified candidate immune exposures from TCR beta sequences and the way those sequences occurred across donors. A later analysis re-examined previously published TCR beta repertoires from just over 650 donors and added high-resolution HLA genotyping to investigate patterns of TCR occurrence. Every discovery cohort repertoire had been produced on one sequencing platform. Donor age, sex, ethnicity and CMV serostatus were collected together with the repertoire data. The T cell repertoires of 666 subjects were profiled by immunosequencing and related to cytomegalovirus serostatus. Broad study findings and their caveats: Presence/absence analyses assumed roughly uniform sequencing depth across donors, an assumption that may not hold. Because HLA typing was unavailable for some donors at each locus, only the typed subset was used in association tests. A cluster of highly shared sequence variants was judged likely to be a technical artifact of the sequencing pipeline. In both the original and validation cohorts, the classifier was reported to diagnose cytomegalovirus status with high specificity and sensitivity. The authors suggested that the approach could potentially be extended to other disease states and immunological phenotypes. The only immune exposure information available for the cohort was CMV serostatus. Assigning TCR associations to individual alleles was difficult when HLA alleles, especially DR and DQ, strongly co-occurred. Because counts were too low, around 17 rarely observed V segments, including chromosome 9 orphons, were left out of the earlier analysis of about 620 of the donors. According to a later analysis, parvovirus B19, influenza, CMV and Epstein-Barr virus appeared linked to several top co-occurrence clusters. Across donors, most TCR sequences were observed very rarely, whereas some public TCRs were present in many individuals. Some IMGT-functional V segments, including TRBV6-2 and TRBV6-3, could not be distinguished by the 87-base-pair reads and were therefore excluded. A later analysis associated about 17,000 TCR beta sequences with specific HLA alleles at a false discovery rate of 0.05. A later genetic analysis reported fewer N-insertions in productive TCRs among donors in an Asian-associated ancestry cluster than the approximately 670-donor mean. In a later analysis, the rate of TCR association differed among HLA loci, with DRB1 alleles having the most associated TCRs and HLA-C alleles having the fewest. A further reported finding was that TCR beta sequences accurately predicted the HLA-A and HLA-B alleles for most subjects in the first cohort. Linkage disequilibrium might explain the correlated functional status among segregating V segments, but an unknown experimental factor could not be excluded. A later analysis found that most CMV-associated TCR beta chains appeared HLA-restricted, with HLA associations seemingly driven largely by CMV exposure. A later analysis found that HLA-associated TCR beta chains were more clonally expanded and had lower generation probabilities than equally common non-associated chains. V-gene and J-gene trimming of TCR beta chains was associated with a missense DCLRE1C variant in a later genetic analysis, and the association was replicated in an independent cohort. In an earlier analysis of more than 450 of the donors, most TCR beta V segments were observed in productive rearrangements about 87% or about 30% of the time, broadly matching IMGT annotations. The cohort was sequenced for TCR beta chains only, and without alpha or paired-chain data the features that could be detected were limited. A few of the identified cytomegalovirus-associated TCR beta chains were confirmed in vitro to be specific for cytomegalovirus antigens. In the study, around 160 TCR beta chains were listed as associated with cytomegalovirus.

CDR1 and CDR2 are drawn from the germline V gene: SNHLY, FYNNEI. The CDR3 has 13 amino acids, counting the end cysteine and phenylalanine. The entry retains the CDR3 DNA only, 39 bases that are in frame from base 1. A distance of 24 bases separates the germline ends of V and J, which lose 10 bases and 12 bases respectively. Library preparation employed the immunoSEQ multiplex PCR assay. For the multiplex PCR, a mixture combining 60 forward primers for TCR Vbeta segments and 13 reverse primers for TCR Jbeta segments was used. Amplification of the CDR3 region of rearranged TCR beta genes was performed with a multiplex PCR assay on genomic DNA. The Illumina HiSeq System was used to sequence the amplified TCR beta libraries as 87-base-pair reads. Regarding the original processing steps: Across the 500 to 750 repertoires, a later analysis counted roughly 77 million unique TCR beta chains, roughly 11 million of which were shared by at least two donors. Raw reads were error-corrected and collapsed into unique sequences by a nearest-neighbor algorithm in which closely related sequences were merged to remove PCR and sequencing errors. CDR3 sequences were aligned to IMGT reference sequences to assign V, D and J gene segments. Each retained sequence needed at least a six-nucleotide match to both a V gene segment and a J gene segment. Rearrangements were classified as productive when the CDR3 lacked stop codons and remained in frame with V and J, and all other rearrangements were classified as non-productive. CDR3 was defined according to IMGT convention as the region running from the second conserved V-encoded cysteine to the conserved J-encoded phenylalanine. The earlier analysis of approximately 500 of the donors excluded sequences that lacked an unambiguous match to a single V gene segment. In an earlier analysis of approximately 610 of the donors, V segments were called functional above 56.7% productive rearrangements and were called segregating when the between-donor standard deviation exceeded 5%. A statistical classification framework was built for diagnosing cytomegalovirus status from the catalog of TCR beta chain sequences. In a later analysis, TCR nucleotide sequences were compared against IMGT/GENE-DB human TR gene sequences so that V and J genes could be assigned. The TCRdist pipeline was used in a later analysis to assign CDR3 sequences and most-parsimonious VDJ recombination scenarios. In a later analysis, each TCR beta chain was defined by its CDR3 amino acid sequence together with its V-gene family, and reads without a unique V-gene family were excluded. A later analysis removed several hundred highly shared, low-generation-probability nucleotide sequences to deal with suspected cross-contamination and a sequencing artifact. A later analysis calculated a clonal expansion index for each public chain from normalized within-repertoire ranks of inferred template counts. In a later analysis, generation probabilities were computed using a VDJ recombination model fitted to out-of-frame rearrangements, and the results were checked against IGoR. Hypergeometric tests were used in a later analysis to score TCR-TCR, TCR-HLA and TCR-CMV co-occurrence, with a repertoire-size bias correction applied to the TCR pairs. A later analysis estimated false discovery rates by permuting HLA or CMV assignments 20 times. In a later analysis, co-occurring TCRs were grouped using DBSCAN, with TCRdist sequence similarity added in when clustering inside HLA-allele-positive subsets. Repertoires with fewer than 30,000 or more than 120,000 public chains, plus five repertoires with anomalous nucleotide sharing, were excluded from co-occurrence clustering. Entries here come from immuneACCESS through TCRdb and include only in-frame sequences with V and J called. Some clones fail to appear in such tables; in the studies checked, an unresolved V gene covers under half of the shortfall, and the cause of the remainder is unknown. That table supplies the V and J calls and clone size; D and trimming were determined from the DNA. This sample gives around 180,000 clones in total; more than 65% of them show up just once. Of the sample, approximately 5.4% falls within the top ten clones.

The cohort was made up of hundreds of healthy bone marrow donors. At the time of sampling, all cohort members were nominally healthy, though unrecorded immune exposures were likely present. The donor was CMV seropositive and belonged to the group of about 290 seropositive cohort members. Each donor provided a peripheral blood sample, and peripheral blood mononuclear cells were used for TCR beta sequencing. Genomic DNA extraction from the blood cell samples was performed with the Qiagen DNeasy Blood Extraction Kit. The receptor was isolated from a woman aged 25 to 45 in good health and CMV-seropositive. Recombination connected TRBV2 to TRBJ1-2; the D gene remains uncertain. Sequenced input: PBMCs. The CDR3 region reads CATNTRERPHNTF. The DNA sequence reads TGTGCCACCAACACTAGGGAAAGACCTCACAACACCTTC.